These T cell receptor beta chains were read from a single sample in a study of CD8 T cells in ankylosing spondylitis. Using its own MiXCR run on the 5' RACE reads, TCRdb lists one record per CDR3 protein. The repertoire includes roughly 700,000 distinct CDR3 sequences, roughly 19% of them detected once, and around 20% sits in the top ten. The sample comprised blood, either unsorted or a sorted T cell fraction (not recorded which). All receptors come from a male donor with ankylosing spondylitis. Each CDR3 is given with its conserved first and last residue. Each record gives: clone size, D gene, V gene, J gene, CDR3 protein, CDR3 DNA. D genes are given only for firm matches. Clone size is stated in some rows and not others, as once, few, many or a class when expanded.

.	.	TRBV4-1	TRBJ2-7	CASSQDRAGATYEQYF	TGCGCCAGCAGCCAAGATCGAGCAGGTGCTACCTACGAGCAGTACTTC
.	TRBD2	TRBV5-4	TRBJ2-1	CASSLILLAGLDNEQFF	TGTGCCAGCAGCTTAATTCTACTAGCGGGATTGGACAATGAGCAGTTCTTC
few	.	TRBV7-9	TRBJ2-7	CAAGGTFESEQYF	TGTGCCGCCGGGGGCACATTCGAGTCGGAGCAGTACTTC
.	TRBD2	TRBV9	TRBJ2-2	CASSVESPSGINTGELFF	TGTGCCAGCAGCGTAGAATCGCCTAGCGGGATAAACACCGGGGAGCTGTTTTTT
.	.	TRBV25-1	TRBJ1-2	CASSVNMGYTF	TGTGCCAGCAGTGTCAACATGGGCTACACCTTC
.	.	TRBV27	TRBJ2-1	CASSLFPGHNEQFF	TGTGCCAGCAGTTTATTTCCCGGCCACAATGAGCAGTTCTTC
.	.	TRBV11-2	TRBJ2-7	CASSKGKRFPFEQYF	TGTGCCAGCAGCAAGGGGAAGCGGTTCCCCTTCGAGCAGTACTTC
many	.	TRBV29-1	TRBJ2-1	CSVEGTEGIYNEQFF	TGCAGCGTTGAAGGGACAGAAGGGATCTACAATGAGCAGTTCTTC
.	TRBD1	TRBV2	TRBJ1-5	CASSEAGGGNQPQHF	TGTGCCAGCAGTGAAGCAGGGGGCGGCAATCAGCCCCAGCATTTT
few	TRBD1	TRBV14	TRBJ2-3	CASSQGGQYRTDTQYF	TGTGCCAGCAGCCAAGGGGGACAGTACCGCACAGATACGCAGTATTTT
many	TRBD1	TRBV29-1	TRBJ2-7	CSYRGQAYEQYF	TGCAGCTACAGGGGGCAAGCCTACGAGCAGTACTTC
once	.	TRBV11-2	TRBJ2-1	CASSLGQLSFSQEQFF	TGTGCCAGCAGCTTAGGTCAGCTATCTTTTTCCCAAGAGCAGTTCTTC
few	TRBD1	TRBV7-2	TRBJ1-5	CASSAEGGRHSNQPQHF	TGTGCCAGCAGCGCTGAAGGGGGCAGACATAGCAATCAGCCCCAGCATTTT
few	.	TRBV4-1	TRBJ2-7	CASSQDHSPTYEQYF	TGCGCCAGCAGCCAAGACCACAGTCCCACCTACGAGCAGTACTTC
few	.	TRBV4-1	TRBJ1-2	CASSQAKLTANYGYTF	TGCGCCAGCAGCCAAGCTAAATTGACAGCTAACTATGGCTACACCTTC
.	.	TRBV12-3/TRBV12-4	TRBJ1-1	CASSPPGKAFF	TGTGCCAGCAGTCCCCCGGGTAAAGCTTTCTTT
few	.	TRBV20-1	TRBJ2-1	CSAGGLLAGGSSVRGFDEQFF	.
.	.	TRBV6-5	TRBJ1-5	CASSLHSNQPQHF	TGTGCCAGCAGTCTACATAGCAATCAGCCCCAGCATTTT
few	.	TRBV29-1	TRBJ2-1	CSVPGNEQFF	TGCAGCGTCCCGGGGAACGAGCAGTTCTTC
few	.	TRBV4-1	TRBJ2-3	CASSQSLGGDTQYF	TGCGCCAGCAGCCAATCCCTGGGGGGAGATACGCAGTATTTT
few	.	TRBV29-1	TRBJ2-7	CSVLGQFYEQYF	TGCAGCGTTTTAGGACAGTTTTACGAGCAGTACTTC
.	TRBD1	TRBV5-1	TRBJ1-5	CASSWDSNNQPQHF	TGCGCCAGCAGCTGGGACAGTAACAATCAGCCCCAGCATTTT
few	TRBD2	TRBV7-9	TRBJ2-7	CASSLAGGRGYEQYF	TGTGCCAGCAGCTTAGCGGGCGGGAGAGGGTACGAGCAGTACTTC
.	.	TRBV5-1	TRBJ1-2	CASSLGQTRTYGYTF	TGCGCCAGCAGCCTCGGACAAACTAGGACCTATGGCTACACCTTC
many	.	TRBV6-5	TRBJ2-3	CASSYTSWQSSTDTQYF	TGTGCCAGCAGTTACACCTCATGGCAGTCCAGCACAGATACGCAGTATTTT
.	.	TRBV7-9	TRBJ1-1	CASSLVVGGPNTEAFF	TGTGCCAGCAGCTTAGTGGTCGGGGGCCCGAACACTGAAGCTTTCTTT
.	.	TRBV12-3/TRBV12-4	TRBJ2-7	CASSFSWGSYEQYF	TGTGCCAGCAGTTTCTCCTGGGGCTCCTACGAGCAGTACTTC
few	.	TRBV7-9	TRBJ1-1	CASRPGGTNTEAFF	TGTGCCAGCAGACCGGGAGGGACCAACACTGAAGCTTTCTTT
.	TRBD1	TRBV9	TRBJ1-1	CASSTGQGRTEAFF	TGTGCCAGCAGCACCGGACAGGGGAGGACTGAAGCTTTCTTT
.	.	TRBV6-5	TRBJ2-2	CASSYSEPPRPGELFF	TGTGCCAGCAGTTACTCGGAACCTCCCCGTCCCGGGGAGCTGTTTTTT
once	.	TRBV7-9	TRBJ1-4	CASSPRQNQGEKLFF	TGTGCCAGCAGCCCCCGACAGAACCAAGGGGAAAAACTGTTTTTT
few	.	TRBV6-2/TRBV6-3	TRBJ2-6	CASSPVPLGGTTGANVLTF	TGTGCCAGCAGTCCGGTCCCACTGGGTGGGACGACTGGGGCCAACGTCCTGACTTTC
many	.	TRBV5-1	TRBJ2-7	CASARTASYEQYF	TGCGCCAGCGCACGGACGGCTTCCTACGAGCAGTACTTC
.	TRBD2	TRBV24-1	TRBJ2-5	CATSDSGTSGEESQYF	TGTGCCACCAGTGATTCGGGGACTAGCGGGGAAGAGAGCCAGTACTTC
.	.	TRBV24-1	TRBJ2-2	CATSELAAGELFF	TGTGCCACCAGTGAACTAGCAGCCGGGGAGCTGTTTTTT
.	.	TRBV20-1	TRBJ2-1	CSASRGSEQFF	TGCAGTGCTAGTAGGGGAAGTGAGCAGTTCTTC
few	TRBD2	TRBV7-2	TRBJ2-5	CASSSGLAGRKETQYF	TGTGCCAGCAGCTCCGGACTAGCGGGAAGAAAAGAGACCCAGTACTTC
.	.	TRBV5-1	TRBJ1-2	CASSLGQLDYGYTF	TGCGCCAGCAGCTTGGGACAGCTCGACTATGGCTACACCTTC
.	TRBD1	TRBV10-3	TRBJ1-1	CAISEPGGTSHTEAFF	TGTGCCATCAGTGAACCAGGGGGCACGAGTCACACTGAAGCTTTCTTT
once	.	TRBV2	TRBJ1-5	CASSEGGRGQPQHF	TGTGCCAGCAGTGAAGGCGGGAGGGGTCAGCCCCAGCATTTT
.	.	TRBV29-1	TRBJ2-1	CSVGITTQFF	TGCAGCGTTGGAATCACTACGCAGTTCTTC
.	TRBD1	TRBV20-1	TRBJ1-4	CSARAGQGNEKLFF	TGCAGTGCTAGAGCGGGACAGGGTAATGAAAAACTGTTTTTT
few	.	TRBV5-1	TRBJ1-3	CASSLDRQRINTIYF	TGCGCCAGCAGCTTGGATAGACAGAGGATAAACACCATATATTTT
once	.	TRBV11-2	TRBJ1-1	CASSLDRRWGTEAFF	TGTGCCAGCAGCTTAGATAGACGGTGGGGCACTGAAGCTTTCTTT
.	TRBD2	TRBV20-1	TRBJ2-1	CSASTESSGKTYNEQFF	TGCAGTGCTAGTACCGAAAGTAGCGGGAAAACATACAATGAGCAGTTCTTC
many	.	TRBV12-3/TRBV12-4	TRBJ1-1	CASSTRDTSEAFF	TGTGCCAGCAGTACCCGGGACACCTCTGAAGCTTTCTTT
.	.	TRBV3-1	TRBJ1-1	CASSQDRSNTEAFF	TGTGCCAGCAGCCAAGATCGGAGCAACACTGAAGCTTTCTTT
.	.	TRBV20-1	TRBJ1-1	CSARTGPERFYTEAFF	TGCAGTGCTAGAACGGGGCCGGAACGTTTTTACACTGAAGCTTTCTTT
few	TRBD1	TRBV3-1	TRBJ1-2	CASSQVGQVNYGYTF	TGTGCCAGCAGCCAAGTGGGACAGGTTAACTATGGCTACACCTTC
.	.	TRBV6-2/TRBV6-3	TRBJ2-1	CATAGLSYNEQFF	TGTGCCACCGCCGGGCTCTCCTACAATGAGCAGTTCTTC
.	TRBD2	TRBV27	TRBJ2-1	CASSFTSGLNNEQFF	TGTGCCAGCAGTTTCACTAGCGGCCTAAACAATGAGCAGTTCTTC
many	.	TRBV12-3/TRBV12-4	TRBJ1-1	CAIRKRGYTEAFF	TGTGCCATCCGAAAGCGTGGTTACACTGAAGCTTTCTTT
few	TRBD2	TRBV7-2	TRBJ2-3	CASSLTLAGTWDTDTQYF	TGTGCCAGCAGCTTAACGCTAGCGGGCACCTGGGACACAGATACGCAGTATTTT
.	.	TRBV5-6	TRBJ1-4	CASSFGSKNEKLFF	TGTGCCAGCAGCTTCGGCAGCAAAAATGAAAAACTGTTTTTT
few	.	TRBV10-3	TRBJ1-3	CAISESTRTIYF	TGTGCCATCAGTGAGTCGACTCGCACCATATATTTT
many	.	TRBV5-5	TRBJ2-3	CASTQAAGTDTQYF	TGTGCCAGCACCCAGGCGGCTGGCACAGATACGCAGTATTTT
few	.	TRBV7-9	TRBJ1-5	CASSWGDNQPQHF	TGTGCCAGCAGTTGGGGGGACAATCAGCCCCAGCATTTT